These 18 T cell receptor beta chains share one sample of origin, sequenced in a study of molecular identifiers for immune sequencing clone quantification (dated by TCRdb to between 2018 and 2020). Library generation was performed with PCR. Sequencer: Illumina HiSeq 4000. TCRdb handled the public reads itself, with Q25 trimming in fastp and clone calling in MiXCR, and kept productive beta chains. Rows matching on CDR3 protein sequence are summarized as one entry with the most common DNA and genes. In this sample the table shows over 600,000 distinct CDR3 sequences, 15% to 20% of which occur a single time. The ten top clones hold 0.85% of the sample. Sequenced sample: naive CD8+ T cells from blood, with Jurkat cell RNA spiked in. Reading the label with the study, this specimen's cell subset or site is: FACS-sorted CD8+CD4-CCR7+CD45RA+ naive T cells. The receptors originated from a human donor in good health. Some libraries in this study had Jurkat cell RNA spiked in.

The chain combines TRBV4-1 with TRBJ2-7; D could derive from TRBD1 or TRBD2 (5 bases each). There are 16 residues in the CDR3. Germline CDR1 is MGHRA and CDR2 is YSYEKL. Between the trimmed V and J ends, which lost 4 bases and 3 bases, there was a span of 19 bases. The CDR3 sequence: CASSPIVRDGNYEQYF. CDR3 DNA sequence: TGCGCCAGCAGCCCGATAGTCCGGGACGGTAACTACGAGCAGTACTTC.

This clonotype has at least ten counts. J is TRBJ2-2 and V is TRBV9; D is unresolved. Germline values: CDR1 SGDLS, CDR2 YYNGEE. The ends were cut back, 7 bases at V and 5 bases at J, with 9 bases in the middle. This CDR3 is built from 12 residues. The CDR3 protein is CASVSPTGELFF. As DNA, the CDR3 is TGTGCCAGCGTTTCGCCGACCGGGGAGCTGTTTTTT.

Details on this clonotype: Just one base apart from a much larger clone, this may be a read error. Since the CDR3 does not end with the conserved phenylalanine or tryptophan, this likely comes from a read error. The chain recombines TRBV19 with TRBJ2-7; D ambiguous. V dropped 0 bases and J dropped 6 bases, with 6 bases sitting between them. CDR1 is LNHDA and CDR2 is SQIVND in the germline V gene (reference sequence). CDR3 size: 12 residues. The CDR3 coding sequence is TGTGCCAGTAGTATAGACGCCCGCGAGCAGTACCTC. It yields the protein CASSIDAREQYL.

A remark on this clonotype: Just one base apart from a much larger clone, this may be a read error. This chain links TRBV27 with TRBJ2-1, with D perhaps matching TRBD2 (7 bases). This CDR3 is built from 15 residues. The germline CDR1 and CDR2 sequences are MNHEY and SMNVEV (reference sequence). The CDR3 DNA follows: TGTGCCAGCAGTGTATCGGGGGGCTACAGCAATGAGCAGTTCTTC. Translated, it gives CASSVSGGYSNEQFF.

Of note for this clonotype: Just one base apart from a much larger clone, this may be a read error. This rearrangement joins TRBV6-2 or TRBV6-3 to TRBJ2-3; a possible D gene is TRBD1 (7 bases). The germline V gene encodes CDR1 MNHEY and CDR2 SVGEGT. This CDR3 is 17 amino acids long. The V and J ends lost 2 bases and 3 bases respectively, with 18 bases between them. In DNA form, the CDR3 reads TGTGCCAGCAGTTACGTTCGGGGGACAGCGGTGACAGATACGCAGTATTTT. As protein: CASSYVRGTAVTDTQYF.

This clonotype has a count of ten or more. The genes are TRBV14 and TRBJ1-2; D is unclear. Germline CDR1 is SGHDN and CDR2 is FVKESK. Trimming took off 3 bases at V and 4 bases at J, with 12 bases between the two ends. The CDR3 sequence is 14 residues long. CDR3 residues: CASSHLDGLYGYTF. Written as DNA, the CDR3 is TGTGCCAGCAGCCACCTGGACGGACTCTATGGCTACACCTTC.

This clonotype was seen many times. This chain connects TRBV6-5 to TRBJ2-2, with TRBD2 identical over 9 bases. The CDR3 extends over 15 amino acids. The germline V gene has CDR1 MNHEY and CDR2 SVGAGI. V shed 3 bases, J shed 6 bases, and the junction held 5 bases outside the gene matches. The CDR3 nucleotides read TGTGCCAGCAGTTATGGAGCGGGGGGTGCCGGGGAGCTGTTTTTT. This gives the protein CASSYGAGGAGELFF.

This clonotype was detected many times. This chain connects TRBV7-9 to TRBJ1-1; 7 bases align to TRBD1. The V gene end was trimmed by 5 bases and the J gene end by 3 bases; junction bases not matched to a gene: 9. In germline, CDR1 is SEHNR, CDR2 FQNEAQ (reference sequence). The CDR3 is 15 amino acids. This CDR3 is CASSQRTGWDTEAFF. The CDR3 DNA reads as TGTGCCAGCAGCCAAAGGACAGGATGGGACACTGAAGCTTTCTTT.

With respect to this clonotype: This may arise from a read error, as a much more abundant clone is one base away. The rearrangement joins TRBV7-9 to TRBJ2-3; no clear D gene. Per germline, CDR1 SEHNR and CDR2 FQNEAQ (reference sequence). Trimming shortened V by 3 bases and J by 4 bases, and 8 bases separated the two germline ends. There are 13 residues in the CDR3. The CDR3 here is CASSFFGADTQYF. The CDR3 DNA reads TGTGCCAGCAGCTTCTTCGGCGCAGATACGCAGTATTTT.

As concerns this clonotype: It may be a read error: a sequence one base away is much more abundant. The CDR3 region is CASSKYGRGPAGDDQYF. The CDR3, as DNA: TGTGCCAGTAGTAAGTATGGGAGGGGTCCGGCGGGCGACGACCAGTACTTC. The chain couples TRBV19 to TRBJ2-7; TRBD2 aligns across 7 bases. The CDR3 contains 17 residues. Germline lookup yields CDR1 LNHDA and CDR2 SQIVND (reference sequence).

The V call is TRBV20-1, the J call TRBJ2-1; TRBD1 might be the D (6 bases). The V gene lost 3 bases and the J gene lost 6 bases, with 12 bases spanning the gap. This CDR3 comprises 13 residues. Germline V gene sequence: CDR1 DFQATT, CDR2 SNEGSKA (reference sequence). This CDR3 reads CSASVPRGNEQFF. DNA of the CDR3: TGCAGTGCTAGTGTCCCCAGGGGCAATGAGCAGTTCTTC.

This clonotype showed up many times. The genes are TRBV19 and TRBJ2-7; D gene uncertain. From germline, CDR1 is LNHDA and CDR2 SQIVND (reference sequence). Trimming cost V 5 bases and J 4 bases, with 12 bases left between them. The CDR3 contains 13 residues. The CDR3 spells CASSPVDGYEQYF. DNA of the CDR3: TGTGCCAGTAGTCCCGTGGACGGTTACGAGCAGTACTTC.

Regarding this clonotype: Since no conserved phenylalanine or tryptophan closes the CDR3, a read error is the likely cause. CDR3 DNA sequence: TGTGCCAGCAGTTTAAGGGGGACCGCCTACGAGCAGTACTCC. Encoded protein: CASSLRGTAYEQYS. This chain uses TRBV27 with TRBJ2-7; maybe TRBD1 (6 bases). CDR1 MNHEY and CDR2 SMNVEV come from the germline V gene (reference sequence). Trimming took 2 bases from V and 2 from J, leaving 10 bases between them. CDR3 length equals 14 residues.

Details on this clonotype: With a much larger clone just one base away, this may be a read error. The chain couples TRBV4-1 to TRBJ1-4; D perhaps matches TRBD1 (5 bases). The germline V and J ends were trimmed by 3 bases and 9 bases, with 14 bases remaining between them. Germline-derived CDR1 and CDR2 are MGHRA and YSYEKL. The CDR3 is 14 amino acids. The CDR3 sequence: CASSHLPRGQKLFF. The CDR3 nucleotides are TGCGCCAGCAGCCACCTTCCACGGGGACAAAAACTGTTTTTT.

This rearrangement joins TRBV6-5 to TRBJ2-2; D is unclear. CDR1 and CDR2 (germline): MNHEY, SVGAGI. The CDR3 runs 13 residues. V was clipped by 3 bases and J by 4 bases, with 6 bases between them. The CDR3 spells CASSYRPTGELFF. The CDR3 DNA reads TGTGCCAGCAGTTATCGTCCCACCGGGGAGCTGTTTTTT.

In the case of this clonotype: This may be a read error, as it is one base from a much larger clone. The rearrangement uses TRBV5-1 and TRBJ2-7; no clear D gene. The CDR3 totals 15 residues. CDR1 is SGHRS, CDR2 YFSETQ, per germline. CDR3 DNA: TGCGCCAGCAGCTTGGCCGGTAGGGCGATTGACGAGCAGTGCTTC. Its protein is CASSLAGRAIDEQCF.

With regard to this clonotype: A much larger clone lies one base from this, so it may be a read error. The chain has TRBV11-2 and TRBJ1-4; D gene ambiguous. The CDR3 runs to 16 residues. CDR1 and CDR2 (germline): SGHAT, FQNNGV. The CDR3 DNA reads as TGTGCCAACAGCTTAGGATTTAGGGTTTTTCGAGAAAAACTGTTTTTT. Protein sequence: CANSLGFRVFREKLFF.

As regards this clonotype: A much larger clone lies one base from this, so it may be a read error. The DNA is left out, because the CDR3 cannot be placed on it with certainty; the CDR3 is given as TCRdb lists it. The CDR3 is CASSLVATGSYIF. The chain combines TRBV5-3 with TRBJ1-2; the DNA was not compared with TRBD1, the D call given in the table. TRBV5-3 belongs to the ORF category, with a function that is uncertain. The CDR3 is made up of 13 amino acids, end residues included.